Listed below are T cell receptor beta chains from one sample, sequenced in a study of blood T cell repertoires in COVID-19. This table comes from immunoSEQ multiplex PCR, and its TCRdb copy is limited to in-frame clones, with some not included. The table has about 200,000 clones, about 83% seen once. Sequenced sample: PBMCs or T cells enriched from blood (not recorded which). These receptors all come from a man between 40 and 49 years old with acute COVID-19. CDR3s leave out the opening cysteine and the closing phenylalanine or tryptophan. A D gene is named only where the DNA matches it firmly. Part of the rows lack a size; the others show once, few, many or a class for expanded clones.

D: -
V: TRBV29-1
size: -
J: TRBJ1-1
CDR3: SVERGSTEAF

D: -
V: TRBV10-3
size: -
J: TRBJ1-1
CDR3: AIGDLGNTEAF

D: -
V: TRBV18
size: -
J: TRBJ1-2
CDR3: ASSPVEEAGYT

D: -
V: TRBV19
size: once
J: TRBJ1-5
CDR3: ASRGGGNQPQH

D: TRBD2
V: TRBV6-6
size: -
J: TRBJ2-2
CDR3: ASSRGTSGRGSRSGELF

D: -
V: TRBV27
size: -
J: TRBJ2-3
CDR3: ASSRTRSGWEQY

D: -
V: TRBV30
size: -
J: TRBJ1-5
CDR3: AWSTADNQPQH

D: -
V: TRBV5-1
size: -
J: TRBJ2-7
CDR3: ASSLKSGSEQY

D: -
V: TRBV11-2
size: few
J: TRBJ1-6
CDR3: ASSVIDRTNSPLH

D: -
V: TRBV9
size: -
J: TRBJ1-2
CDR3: ASSVAGGYGYGYT

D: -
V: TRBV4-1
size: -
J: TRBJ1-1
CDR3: ASSTLESADKAF